The TCR beta chain described here comes from a study of Ad26.COV2.S vaccination and SARS-CoV-2 variants. Overall study context: A COV1001 Ad26.COV2.S trial-arm participant provided the sample. Study results and limitations: Responses of T cells in total may have been underestimated by the TCR breadth and depth analyses.

This sample's treatment: about 20 received Ad26.COV2.S at low or high dose, single or two shots; about 5 received placebo; per-sample allocation not given. Day 63 after the first vaccine or placebo injection was the time point for sampling. The donor was a Boston adult aged 18-55 years. SARS-CoV-2 spike from the Wuhan strain was encoded by the vaccine, an Ad26 vector. The method was immunoSEQ multiplex PCR; TCRdb's version includes in-frame clones alone and lacks a portion of them. The sample includes 300,000 to 400,000 clones, more than 75% seen only once; the top ten take around 3.6%. The CDR3 loop spans 12 amino acids. Note on this clone: What it binds is not known.

This chain links TRBV21-1 with TRBJ1-1. TRBV21-1 is labeled a pseudogene. Here the sequenced sample was peripheral blood, taken in a trial of Ad26.COV2.S vaccine versus placebo. The sequence derives from a person between 18 and 65 years old who received the Ad26.COV2.S COVID-19 vaccine or a placebo. Written as DNA, the CDR3 is TGTGCCAGCAGCAAGTGGAACACTGAAGCTTTCTTT. Protein: CASSKWNTEAFF.